These 24 T cell receptor beta chains share one sample of origin, sequenced in a study of blood T cell repertoires in COVID-19 (TCRdb year 2020). The method was the immunoSEQ multiplex PCR assay. What TCRdb holds here is the immuneACCESS table cut down to in-frame rearrangements. Part of the clones is not present; checked against another copy, under half of the missing clones reflect an unresolved V gene, and the others are unexplained. This sample gives under 300,000 clones in total; 92% of them show up just once. Roughly 0.79% of the sample comes from the top ten. Sequenced: peripheral blood. The receptors were gathered from a man aged 25 to 45 with COVID-19, enrolled during active disease.

The chain employs TRBV7-3 and TRBJ1-6; possibly TRBD1 for D (6 bases). CDR1 SGHTA and CDR2 FQGTGA come from the germline V gene. V lost 0 bases and J lost 8, with 11 bases in between. This CDR3 contains 15 residues. The CDR3 sequence is CASSLTGGTDSPLHF. The CDR3 region has the DNA TGTGCCAGCAGCTTAACAGGGGGTACTGATTCACCCCTCCACTTT.

The gene calls are TRBV23-1 and TRBJ2-1; D might be TRBD2 (7 bases). TRBV23-1 is an ORF for which the function is uncertain. The CDR3 is 17 amino acids. Trimming removed 1 base from V and 5 bases from J, with 18 bases in between. The CDR3 reads CASSQWGTGGPDNEQFF. The CDR3 DNA reads as TGCGCCAGCAGTCAATGGGGGACGGGGGGCCCCGACAATGAGCAGTTCTTC.

The chain has TRBV9 and TRBJ2-3; 7 nucleotides agree with TRBD1. From germline, CDR1 is SGDLS and CDR2 YYNGEE. CDR3 size: 17 residues. With V trimmed by 3 bases and J by 2 bases, 12 bases remained unmatched. Here the CDR3 DNA reads TGTGCCAGCAGCGCTAGACCCGGGACAGCTCTCACAGATACGCAGTATTTT. Its protein is CASSARPGTALTDTQYF. The whole variable domain, remainder taken from reference TRBV9 and TRBJ2-3, is DSGVTQTPKHLITATGQRVTLRCSPRSGDLSVYWYQQSLDQGLQFLIQYYNGEERAKGNILERFSAQQFPDLHSELNLSSLELGDSALYFCASSARPGTALTDTQYFGPGTRLTVL.

The rearrangement uses TRBV18 and TRBJ1-1; TRBD1 is a possible D gene (5 bases). V lost 1 base and J 0 bases, leaving 9 bases between the germline ends. The CDR3 extends over 15 amino acids. Germline V gene lookup returns CDR1 KGHSH and CDR2 LQKENI. The CDR3 sequence is CASSPQQGMNTEAFF. CDR3 bases: TGTGCCAGCTCACCACAGCAGGGAATGAACACTGAAGCTTTCTTT.

The chain recombines TRBV5-1 with TRBJ1-1; D is uncertain. Germline V gene sequence: CDR1 SGHRS, CDR2 YFSETQ. CDR3 length: 14 residues. With 6 bases removed from V and 0 bases from J, the gap between germline ends came to 12 bases. The CDR3, as DNA: TGCGCCAGCATGCCCGGAGGGTTGAACACTGAAGCTTTCTTT. Residues: CASMPGGLNTEAFF.

This chain links TRBV9 with TRBJ2-1, with D possibly TRBD2 on 6 matching bases. The germline gives CDR1 SGDLS, CDR2 YYNGEE. CDR3 size: 15 residues. V was pared by 6 bases and J by 4 bases, with 17 bases between. The CDR3 loop reads CASTLTDGGYNEQFF. In DNA form, the CDR3 reads TGTGCCAGCACCCTCACGGACGGAGGGTACAATGAGCAGTTCTTC.

The chain employs TRBV28 and TRBJ2-3; tentative D call: TRBD2 (6 bases). With 4 bases removed from V and 0 bases from J, the gap between germline ends came to 8 bases. The CDR3 spans 14 residues. The germline V gene encodes CDR1 MDHEN and CDR2 SYDVKM. The CDR3 sequence is CASSSGTSTDTQYF. The CDR3 DNA reads TGTGCCAGCAGTTCCGGGACTAGCACAGATACGCAGTATTTT.

J is TRBJ1-2 and V is TRBV6-5, with D maybe TRBD1 (6 bases). This CDR3 is 15 amino acids long. Trimming took 5 bases from V and 7 from J, leaving 20 bases between them. Germline CDR1 is MNHEY and CDR2 is SVGAGI. CDR3 in amino acids: CASSRQTGFSFGYTF. The CDR3 DNA reads TGTGCCAGCAGTCGGCAAACAGGGTTTAGTTTTGGCTACACCTTC.

The rearrangement links TRBV12-5 to TRBJ2-5; D unclear. Trimming removed 1 base from V and 5 bases from J, with 5 bases in between. The CDR3 extends over 12 amino acids. Germline V gene sequence: CDR1 LGHNT, CDR2 FRNRAP. CDR3 sequence reads: CASGLESETQYF. CDR3 coding DNA: TGTGCTAGTGGTTTGGAGAGTGAGACCCAGTACTTC.

The V and J genes are TRBV6-5 and TRBJ1-4; TRBD1 aligns across 9 bases. V dropped 6 bases and J dropped 8; count of bases not matched to a gene: 10. This CDR3 comprises 15 residues. Germline V gene lookup returns CDR1 MNHEY and CDR2 SVGAGI. The CDR3 sequence: CASRGAQGAHEKLFF. CDR3 sequence (DNA): TGTGCCAGCAGAGGGGCACAGGGGGCGCACGAAAAACTGTTTTTT.

The chain combines TRBV5-6 with TRBJ1-2, with D possibly matching TRBD1 (5 bases). Trimming took 4 bases from V and 1 from J, leaving 14 bases between them. The V gene's germline CDR1 is SGHDT and CDR2 YYEEEE. The CDR3 sequence is 15 residues long. Here the CDR3 DNA reads TGTGCCAGCAGCCCCTTGACAGAGCTTAACTATGGCTACACCTTC. Protein: CASSPLTELNYGYTF. Supplemented by reference TRBV5-6 and TRBJ1-2, the full variable domain reads DAGVTQSPTHLIKTRGQQVTLRCSPKSGHDTVSWYQQALGQGPQFIFQYYEEEERQRGNFPDRFSGHQFPNYSSELNVNALLLGDSALYLCASSPLTELNYGYTFGSGTRLTVV.

The V call is TRBV18, the J call TRBJ1-3; 9 bases are a match to TRBD1. J was trimmed by 8 bases and V by 0 bases; bases with no gene match: 8. The germline V gene encodes CDR1 KGHSH and CDR2 LQKENI. The CDR3 runs to 16 residues. CDR3: CASSPPPGQGGYTIYF. In nucleotides, the CDR3 is TGTGCCAGCTCACCACCGCCGGGACAGGGAGGATACACCATATATTTT.

This clone appeared once. The chain couples TRBV6-2 or TRBV6-3 to TRBJ1-5; tentatively, D is TRBD1 (5 bases). In germline, CDR1 is MNHEY, CDR2 SVGEGT. V was cut by 5 bases and J by 6 bases, with 23 bases left in between. The CDR3 is made up of 17 amino acids. The CDR3 sequence is CASSSPPLAGKTQPQHF. The DNA for the CDR3 is TGTGCCAGCAGTAGCCCCCCTTTGGCAGGGAAAACTCAGCCCCAGCATTTT.

The rearrangement uses TRBV10-3 and TRBJ1-1; D is perhaps TRBD1 (5 bases). From germline, CDR1 is ENHRY and CDR2 SYGVKD. V lost 6 bases, J lost 1 base, and 12 bases lay in between. The CDR3 sequence is 14 residues long. The CDR3 region has the DNA TGTGCCATCAGGACTGAGCAGGGGAACACTGAAGCTTTCTTT. The encoded protein is CAIRTEQGNTEAFF.

This clone was seen a handful of times. This sequence joins TRBV6-1 and TRBJ1-2; D perhaps matches TRBD1 (5 bases). CDR1 is MNHNS, CDR2 SASEGT, per germline. The CDR3 extends over 15 amino acids. V lost 2 bases and J lost 0, with 10 bases in between. CDR3 amino acids: CASSEKGSANYGYTF. The CDR3, as DNA: TGTGCCAGCAGTGAAAAGGGGTCCGCTAACTATGGCTACACCTTC.

The chain joins TRBV3-1 (or the pseudogene TRBV3-2) to TRBJ1-4; TRBD1 matches at 7 bases. Unmatched junction bases numbered 4, after V lost 4 bases and J lost 5 bases. Germline values: CDR1 LGHDT, CDR2 YNNKEL (reference sequence). CDR3 length: 14 amino acids. The CDR3 reads CASSPTTGNEKLFF. CDR3 sequence (DNA): TGTGCCAGCAGCCCAACGACAGGGAATGAAAAACTGTTTTTT.

V usage is TRBV12-3 or TRBV12-4 and J usage is TRBJ2-3; D uncertain. The length of the CDR3 is 12 residues. Trimming removed 7 bases from V and 4 bases from J, with 9 bases in between. This CDR3 reads CASTVGADTQYF. The CDR3 nucleotides are TGTGCCAGCACCGTGGGCGCAGATACGCAGTATTTT.

V gene TRBV5-6 combines with J gene TRBJ1-5; D remains unclear. V lost 0 bases, J lost 7 bases, and 17 bases lay in between. The CDR3 sequence is 16 residues long. CDR1 is SGHDT, CDR2 YYEEEE, per germline. CDR3 DNA sequence: TGTGCCAGCAGCTTGGCCGGAGGGAGCATTATGCAGCCCCAGCATTTT. It translates to CASSLAGGSIMQPQHF. Based on the CDR3 plus reference TRBV5-6 and TRBJ1-5, the full variable domain is DAGVTQSPTHLIKTRGQQVTLRCSPKSGHDTVSWYQQALGQGPQFIFQYYEEEERQRGNFPDRFSGHQFPNYSSELNVNALLLGDSALYLCASSLAGGSIMQPQHFGDGTRLSIL.

The gene calls are TRBV18 and TRBJ2-3; TRBD1 is a possible D gene (6 bases). V was shortened by 2 bases and J by 0 bases, with 12 bases between the two germline ends. Germline V gene sequence: CDR1 KGHSH, CDR2 LQKENI. The CDR3 is 16 amino acids. CDR3 sequence: CASSPGQTPSTDTQYF. CDR3 DNA sequence: TGTGCCAGCTCACCAGGACAGACCCCTAGCACAGATACGCAGTATTTT.

The chain recombines TRBV19 with TRBJ1-2, with D hard to call. Trimming removed 0 bases from V and 8 bases from J, with 7 bases in between. The CDR3 has 12 residues. Germline V gene lookup returns CDR1 LNHDA and CDR2 SQIVND (reference sequence). Here the CDR3 DNA reads TGTGCCAGTAGTATAGACCTGCGAGGCTACACCTTC. This encodes CASSIDLRGYTF.

V is TRBV4-2 and J is TRBJ1-2, with a possible D match to TRBD1 (6 bases). The V gene lost 0 bases and the J gene lost 8 bases, with 19 bases spanning the gap. There are 16 residues in the CDR3. The germline V gene has CDR1 LGHNA and CDR2 YNFKEQ. The CDR3 DNA follows: TGTGCCAGCAGCCAAGATCTAGACGGGGGGCTACGGGGCTACACCTTC. Protein: CASSQDLDGGLRGYTF.

The chain combines TRBV3-1 (or the pseudogene TRBV3-2) with TRBJ1-3; a possible D gene is TRBD1 (6 bases). The V gene's germline CDR1 is LGHDT and CDR2 YNNKEL (reference sequence). The CDR3 length is 15 residues. V was pared by 4 bases and J by 4 bases, with 14 bases between. The chain's CDR3 is CASSRLQGIGNTIYF. DNA for the CDR3: TGTGCCAGCAGCCGCTTACAGGGTATAGGAAACACCATATATTTT.

This sequence joins TRBV9 and TRBJ1-1; 9 nucleotides match TRBD1. The germline V gene has CDR1 SGDLS and CDR2 YYNGEE. V gave up 4 bases and J gave up 3 bases; unmatched junction bases: 10. The CDR3 contains 16 residues. CDR3 nucleotides: TGTGCCAGCAGCTCAAGTCCCGGGACAGGGTACACTGAAGCTTTCTTT. Translating it yields CASSSSPGTGYTEAFF. Full variable domain (missing parts from reference TRBV9 and TRBJ1-1): DSGVTQTPKHLITATGQRVTLRCSPRSGDLSVYWYQQSLDQGLQFLIQYYNGEERAKGNILERFSAQQFPDLHSELNLSSLELGDSALYFCASSSSPGTGYTEAFFGQGTRLTVV.

The rearrangement uses TRBV5-1 and TRBJ2-5, with D perhaps TRBD2 (7 bases). Trimming removed 0 bases at V and 1 base at J, with 22 bases between. CDR3 length: 19 residues. CDR1 is SGHRS, CDR2 YFSETQ, per germline. The CDR3 sequence is CASSLGLSGGYRLQETQYF. DNA for the CDR3: TGCGCCAGCAGCTTGGGATTATCGGGGGGCTACCGGCTCCAAGAGACCCAGTACTTC.